Listed below are T cell receptor beta chains from one sample, sequenced in a study of cytomegalovirus exposure and HLA in healthy donors. Assay used: immunoSEQ multiplex PCR; TCRdb lists only in-frame clones, some missing. The table includes approximately 27,000 clones, approximately 70% detected once. Material: PBMCs. These receptors all stem from a woman aged 50 to 60 in good health and CMV-seronegative. Each CDR3 is given with its conserved first and last residue. A D gene is named only where the DNA matches it firmly. Only some rows state a clone size, as once, few, many or a class for expanded clones.

V	size	J	D	CDR3	DNA
TRBV6-6	-	TRBJ2-5	-	CASRGGGGMSETQYF	TGTGCCAGCAGAGGGGGTGGGGGAATGTCAGAGACCCAGTACTTC
TRBV13	-	TRBJ2-7	-	CASSLRQGYEQYF	TGTGCCAGCAGCTTACGGCAGGGTTACGAGCAGTACTTC
TRBV28	-	TRBJ1-1	-	CASSLKGVRGTEAFF	TGTGCCAGCAGTTTAAAGGGGGTCCGCGGCACTGAAGCTTTCTTT
TRBV4-1	-	TRBJ1-1	-	CASSQESIRGNTEAFF	TGCGCCAGCAGCCAAGAGAGTATTCGAGGGAACACTGAAGCTTTCTTT
TRBV5-1	-	TRBJ2-1	TRBD2	CASSLARTSGNNEQFF	TGCGCCAGCAGCTTGGCCAGGACTAGCGGGAACAATGAGCAGTTCTTC
TRBV7-9	-	TRBJ1-2	-	CASSFPGQGGGYTF	TGTGCCAGCAGCTTCCCTGGCCAGGGAGGTGGCTACACCTTC
TRBV5-1	once	TRBJ2-7	TRBD2	CASSGGTSGVYEQYF	TGCGCCAGCAGCGGCGGGACTAGCGGTGTCTACGAGCAGTACTTC
TRBV10-3	-	TRBJ1-1	TRBD1	CAIRGRDSNTEAFF	TGTGCCATCAGGGGCCGGGACAGTAACACTGAAGCTTTCTTT
TRBV4-1	once	TRBJ1-5	-	CASSQDDRSAQPQHF	TGCGCCAGCAGCCAAGACGACAGGTCGGCTCAGCCCCAGCATTTT
TRBV29-1	-	TRBJ1-1	-	CSVIRGTEAFF	TGCAGCGTGATACGAGGGACTGAAGCTTTCTTT
TRBV6-6	-	TRBJ1-1	-	CASSYNEGNEAFF	TGTGCCAGCAGTTACAATGAGGGCAATGAAGCTTTCTTT
TRBV27	once	TRBJ1-2	-	CASSSGNYGYTF	TGTGCCAGCAGTTCAGGGAACTATGGCTACACCTTC
TRBV6-6	-	TRBJ2-2	TRBD1	CASTPPGQGTGELFF	TGTGCCAGCACCCCACCGGGACAGGGAACCGGGGAGCTGTTTTTT
TRBV6-1	-	TRBJ2-5	TRBD1	CASTLDREETQYF	TGTGCCAGCACTTTAGACAGGGAAGAGACCCAGTACTTC
TRBV7-7	-	TRBJ1-1	-	CASSLMEDTEAFF	TGTGCCAGCAGCTTAATGGAGGACACTGAAGCTTTCTTT
TRBV29-1	-	TRBJ1-1	-	CSGKARVNTEAFF	TGCAGCGGCAAGGCCAGGGTGAACACTGAAGCTTTCTTT
TRBV25-1	-	TRBJ1-3	-	CASSLSVSGNTIYF	TGTGCCAGCAGCCTCTCGGTCTCTGGAAACACCATATATTTT
TRBV6-5	-	TRBJ2-7	-	CASSPTYSSYEQYF	TGTGCCAGCAGCCCCACATATTCAAGCTACGAGCAGTACTTC
TRBV28	few	TRBJ2-6	-	CASTISGIQANVLTF	TGTGCCAGCACGATATCAGGGATTCAGGCCAACGTCCTGACTTTC
TRBV5-6	-	TRBJ2-1	-	CASSLGRELGQFF	TGTGCCAGCAGCTTGGGCAGGGAACTTGGGCAGTTCTTC
TRBV9	-	TRBJ1-6	-	CASSVGQGEAPLHF	TGTGCCAGCAGCGTAGGGCAGGGCGAAGCACCCCTCCACTTT
TRBV29-1	-	TRBJ1-1	TRBD1	CSAATGGDTEAFF	TGCAGCGCAGCGACAGGGGGCGACACTGAAGCTTTCTTT
TRBV5-4	once	TRBJ2-3	TRBD2	CASSAAGGQTDTQYF	TGTGCCAGCAGCGCAGCGGGGGGGCAGACAGATACGCAGTATTTT
TRBV5-6	few	TRBJ1-4	-	CASSLDEDEKLFF	TGTGCCAGCAGCTTGGACGAGGATGAAAAACTGTTTTTT
TRBV6-5	-	TRBJ2-5	-	CASSYGGRETQYF	TGTGCCAGCAGTTACGGCGGGCGGGAGACCCAGTACTTC
TRBV28	few	TRBJ2-7	TRBD2	CASSFTGLGYYEQYF	TGTGCCAGCAGTTTCACCGGACTAGGGTACTACGAGCAGTACTTC
TRBV20-1	once	TRBJ1-4	-	CSAGGNEKLFF	TGCAGTGCGGGGGGAAATGAAAAACTGTTTTTT
TRBV6-5	-	TRBJ1-6	-	CASSYSGVSNSPLHF	TGTGCCAGCAGTTACTCGGGAGTTTCGAATTCACCCCTCCACTTT
TRBV11-2	-	TRBJ2-2	TRBD1	CASSTRTGGGSGELFF	TGTGCCAGCAGCACCCGGACAGGGGGAGGTTCCGGGGAGCTGTTTTTT
TRBV11-1	-	TRBJ2-7	TRBD1	CASRDRGSYEQYF	TGTGCCAGCAGGGACAGGGGTTCCTACGAGCAGTACTTC
TRBV6-5	-	TRBJ2-1	TRBD2	CASSSSGPYNEQFF	TGTGCCAGCAGTTCTAGCGGGCCATACAATGAGCAGTTCTTC
TRBV4-1	-	TRBJ2-1	TRBD2	CASSPISGRVDNEQFF	TGCGCCAGCAGCCCTATTAGCGGGAGGGTCGACAATGAGCAGTTCTTC
TRBV5-1	-	TRBJ2-1	TRBD2	CASGTSGRNNEQFF	TGCGCCAGCGGCACTAGCGGGAGGAACAATGAGCAGTTCTTC
TRBV6-5	-	TRBJ2-7	TRBD1	CASWDRPHEQYF	TGTGCCAGCTGGGACAGGCCCCACGAGCAGTACTTC
TRBV7-9	few	TRBJ1-3	-	CASSSEAKGNTIYF	TGTGCCAGCAGTTCAGAGGCGAAGGGAAACACCATATATTTT